This paragraph covers one T cell receptor (beta chain) sequence. This sample was taken from a study of blood T cell repertoires in COVID-19. Overall study context: Samples of COVID-19 (acute and convalescent) were obtained from the United States, Italy and Spain. PBMCs, B-cell-depleted T cells, or T cells were the source of the cDNA or gDNA that made up the material.

Per the study methods: For nucleated cells, counts were estimated from reference gene primer amplification. Clones were sequenced by immunoSEQ multiplex PCR, and TCRdb holds only the in-frame ones, with some missing. From that table come the V and J calls and clone size; the DNA was used to work out D and trimming. The sample consists of 250,000 to 300,000 clones, around 90% of them appearing once. Germline CDR1 SGHAT, CDR2 FQNNGV. The CDR3 length is 15 residues. Trimming took 2 bases from V and 4 from J, leaving 14 bases between them. The receptor was derived from a man aged 45 to 65 with acute or convalescent COVID-19. This chain uses TRBV11-2 with TRBJ1-2; tentatively, D is TRBD1 (6 bases). The source material was peripheral blood. The CDR3 here is CASSLQGPSTYGYTF. For the CDR3, the DNA is TGTGCCAGCAGCTTACAGGGGCCCTCAACCTATGGCTACACCTTC. Complete variable domain (other parts from reference TRBV11-2 and TRBJ1-2): EAGVAQSPRYKIIEKRQSVAFWCNPISGHATLYWYQQILGQGPKLLIQFQNNGVVDDSQLPKDRFSAERLKGVDSTLKIQPAKLEDSAVYLCASSLQGPSTYGYTFGSGTRLTVV.